Below, 18 T cell receptor beta chains from the same sample are listed, as sequenced in a study of T cell responses to AZD1222 COVID-19 vaccine. The assay was immunoSEQ multiplex PCR, and TCRdb's table has in-frame clones only and misses some. The data hold 30,000 to 35,000 clones, with about four fifths observed a single time. The specimen comprised peripheral blood, sampled 28 days after the second AZD1222 dose. These receptors were obtained from an adult who received the AZD1222 COVID-19 vaccine.

V gene TRBV5-1 combines with J gene TRBJ2-5; 7 bases match TRBD1. CDR3 length: 14 residues. J gave up 1 base and V 4 bases, and 4 bases lay outside the gene matches. Per germline, CDR1 SGHRS and CDR2 YFSETQ. The CDR3 sequence is CASSKGTAQETQYF. CDR3 nucleotides: TGCGCCAGCAGCAAAGGGACAGCCCAAGAGACCCAGTACTTC. The whole variable domain, remainder taken from reference TRBV5-1 and TRBJ2-5, is KAGVTQTPRYLIKTRGQQVTLSCSPISGHRSVSWYQQTPGQGLQFLFEYFSETQRNKGNFPGRFSGRQFSNSRSEMNVSTLELGDSALYLCASSKGTAQETQYFGPGTRLLVL.

The chain recombines TRBV7-9 with TRBJ1-6; D is unclear. Germline V gene sequence: CDR1 SEHNR, CDR2 FQNEAQ (reference sequence). The CDR3 has 14 residues. Trimming shortened V by 5 bases and J by 9 bases, and 14 bases separated the two germline ends. The CDR3 protein is CASSQTAPGSPLHF. Written as DNA, the CDR3 is TGTGCCAGCAGCCAAACCGCCCCCGGTTCACCCCTCCACTTT. Variable domain in full (rest from reference TRBV7-9 and TRBJ1-6): DTGVSQNPRHKITKRGQNVTFRCDPISEHNRLYWYRQTLGQGPEFLTYFQNEAQLEKSRLLSDRFSAERPKGSFSTLEIQRTEQGDSAMYLCASSQTAPGSPLHFGNGTRLTVT.

This clone was seen a handful of times. The chain carries TRBV10-1 and TRBJ2-5, with D perhaps TRBD1 (5 bases). CDR3 length equals 14 residues. Trimming cost V 3 bases and J 9 bases, with 17 bases left between them. Germline V gene lookup returns CDR1 WNHNN and CDR2 SYGVQD (reference sequence). The CDR3 bases are TGCGCCAGCAGTGACAGGGTTAACTCCAGGGCCCAGTACTTC. Translated, it gives CASSDRVNSRAQYF.

This chain connects TRBV29-1 to TRBJ2-2; D might be TRBD2 (6 bases). Trimming stripped 6 bases from V and 4 bases from J, with 15 bases between. The CDR3 has 14 residues. The V gene's germline CDR1 is SQVTM and CDR2 ANQGSEA. CDR3 in DNA: TGCAGCGTCGGGTTCCCCGGGGGCACCGGGGAGCTGTTTTTT. It specifies CSVGFPGGTGELFF.

The chain recombines TRBV13 with TRBJ1-3, with D unresolved. Trimming took off 6 bases at V and 4 bases at J, with 10 bases between the two ends. The germline V gene encodes CDR1 PRHDT and CDR2 FYEKMQ (reference sequence). This CDR3 region has 13 residues. The CDR3 nucleotides are TGTGCCAGCAGTCAGAGGGTGGGAAACACCATATATTTT. Amino acids: CASSQRVGNTIYF.

The chain uses TRBV6-5 and TRBJ1-4, with TRBD1 identical over 9 bases. Unmatched junction bases numbered 8, after V lost 4 bases and J lost 8 bases. This CDR3 comprises 15 residues. Germline V lookup: CDR1 MNHEY, CDR2 SVGAGI. CDR3 sequence reads: CASSSRGTGSEKLFF. For the CDR3, the DNA is TGTGCCAGCAGTTCCCGGGGGACAGGGTCGGAAAAACTGTTTTTT.

The chain has TRBV9 and TRBJ1-2; D not certain. V was shortened by 3 bases and J by 4 bases, with 13 bases between the two germline ends. The length of the CDR3 is 14 residues. Germline-derived CDR1 and CDR2 are SGDLS and YYNGEE. CDR3 sequence: CASSASEYFYGYTF. Written as DNA, the CDR3 is TGTGCCAGCAGCGCGAGTGAATATTTCTATGGCTACACCTTC. Combining the CDR3 with reference TRBV9 and TRBJ1-2 gives the whole variable domain DSGVTQTPKHLITATGQRVTLRCSPRSGDLSVYWYQQSLDQGLQFLIQYYNGEERAKGNILERFSAQQFPDLHSELNLSSLELGDSALYFCASSASEYFYGYTFGSGTRLTVV.

The V gene is TRBV5-1, the J gene TRBJ2-3, with a tentative D call TRBD2 (6 bases). Per germline, CDR1 SGHRS and CDR2 YFSETQ. The CDR3 covers 14 residues. V lost 3 bases to trimming and J lost 3 bases, with 11 bases between them. The chain's CDR3 is CASSSGSTTDTQYF. DNA of the CDR3: TGCGCCAGCAGCTCCGGGAGTACGACAGATACGCAGTATTTT.

The gene calls are TRBV15 and TRBJ1-6, with 7 bases identical to TRBD1. This CDR3 has 13 amino acids. CDR1 and CDR2 (germline): LNHNV, YYDKDF (reference sequence). The J segment lost 11 bases and the V segment lost 5 bases, leaving 6 bases of the junction unmatched. CDR3 protein: CATSSQGEAPLHF. The CDR3 region has the DNA TGTGCCACCAGCTCCCAGGGGGAGGCACCCCTCCACTTT.

The chain links TRBV12-3 or TRBV12-4 to TRBJ1-2; 9 bases map to TRBD1. V lost 7 bases and J lost 4; bases outside the gene matches: 4. This CDR3 has 13 amino acids. CDR3 sequence: CASIRTGAYGYTF. In DNA, the CDR3 is TGTGCCAGCATAAGGACAGGGGCCTATGGCTACACCTTC.

In DNA form, the CDR3 reads TGTGCCAGCAGCCGACAGTGGGCGGGTGATGAGCAGTTCTTC. It translates to CASSRQWAGDEQFF. V is TRBV11-1 and J is TRBJ2-1; either TRBD1 or TRBD2 may fit D (5 bases each). Germline V gene sequence: CDR1 SGHAT, CDR2 FQDESV (reference sequence). The CDR3 extends over 14 amino acids. Trimming shortened V by 5 bases and J by 8 bases, and 16 bases separated the two germline ends.

The V gene is TRBV7-2, the J gene TRBJ2-7; 9 bases agree with TRBD1. Germline CDR1 is SGHTA and CDR2 is FQGNSA. The CDR3 has 13 residues. The V segment lost 4 bases and the J segment 7 bases; nucleotides outside the gene matches: 5. CDR3 sequence reads: CASSSGQGREQYF. CDR3 DNA: TGTGCCAGCAGCTCCGGACAGGGGCGAGAGCAGTACTTC. Variable domain in full (rest from reference TRBV7-2 and TRBJ2-7): GAGVSQSPSNKVTEKGKDVELRCDPISGHTALYWYRQSLGQGLEFLIYFQGNSAPDKSGLPSDRFSAERTGGSVSTLTIQRTQQEDSAVYLCASSSGQGREQYFGPGTRLTVT.

V gene TRBV18 combines with J gene TRBJ1-1; no clear D. Germline assignment: CDR1 KGHSH and CDR2 LQKENI. Trimming stripped 3 bases from V and 3 bases from J, with 11 bases between. The CDR3 consists of 14 residues. DNA for the CDR3: TGTGCCAGCTCACCTTCTGTCGCGGACACTGAAGCTTTCTTT. Protein: CASSPSVADTEAFF.

This clone was detected a few times. The gene calls are TRBV11-2 and TRBJ2-1; D might be TRBD2 (6 bases). The V gene's germline CDR1 is SGHAT and CDR2 FQNNGV. Between the trimmed V and J ends, which lost 3 bases and 1 base, there was a span of 10 bases. CDR3 length equals 15 residues. The chain's CDR3 is CASSLGLISYNEQFF. The CDR3 DNA follows: TGTGCCAGCAGCTTGGGACTTATATCCTACAATGAGCAGTTCTTC. Using reference TRBV11-2 and TRBJ2-1 for the parts outside the CDR3, the full variable domain is EAGVAQSPRYKIIEKRQSVAFWCNPISGHATLYWYQQILGQGPKLLIQFQNNGVVDDSQLPKDRFSAERLKGVDSTLKIQPAKLEDSAVYLCASSLGLISYNEQFFGPGTRLTVL.

V is TRBV28 and J is TRBJ1-6, with TRBD1 as a possible D gene (6 bases). The germline V gene encodes CDR1 MDHEN and CDR2 SYDVKM. The CDR3 runs to 17 residues. V shed 5 bases and J shed 3 bases, with 17 bases lying between them. In nucleotides, the CDR3 is TGTGCCAGCAGTCCCCCCGGCAGGGGACGCTATAATTCACCCCTCCACTTT. This encodes CASSPPGRGRYNSPLHF.

V and J are TRBV5-4 and TRBJ2-3; possibly TRBD1 for D (5 bases). The CDR3 is 15 residues long. Trimming cost V 2 bases and J 0 bases, with 10 bases left between them. Germline lookup yields CDR1 SGHNT and CDR2 YYREEE (reference sequence). The CDR3 loop reads CASSFPQGSTDTQYF. CDR3 sequence (DNA): TGTGCCAGCAGCTTCCCCCAGGGTAGCACAGATACGCAGTATTTT.

This chain uses TRBV6-1 with TRBJ1-2; D is ambiguous. Germline CDR1 MNHNS, CDR2 SASEGT. The V gene lost 1 base and the J gene lost 3 bases, with 12 bases spanning the gap. The CDR3 loop spans 15 amino acids. CDR3: CASSEGVGRDYGYTF. In DNA, the CDR3 is TGTGCCAGCAGTGAAGGAGTAGGGCGGGACTATGGCTACACCTTC.

This chain connects TRBV10-1 to TRBJ2-7; D not certain. CDR1 WNHNN and CDR2 SYGVQD come from the germline V gene (reference sequence). V lost 4 bases and J lost 4, with 11 bases in between. The CDR3 is 13 amino acids. The CDR3 nucleotides read TGCGCCAGCAGTGCGGCGGCTGCGTACGAGCAGTACTTC. Its translation: CASSAAAAYEQYF.